A single sample is the source of the 22 T cell receptor beta chains below, sequenced in a study of beta chain features in type 1 diabetes. Reverse transcription of all isolated RNA meant that expressed TCRB transcripts were sequenced. TCRdb's copy holds only in-frame clones and misses some; the assay was immunoSEQ multiplex PCR. The sample consists of some 200,000 clones, approximately 10% of them appearing once. The specimen sequenced was central memory CD4+ T cells from blood. All receptors come from a man between 18 and 29 years old in good health.

The chain employs TRBV19 and TRBJ1-2; a weak D match, TRBD1 (5 bases). The CDR3 contains 13 residues. Germline V gene lookup returns CDR1 LNHDA and CDR2 SQIVND (reference sequence). With 7 bases removed from V and 5 bases from J, the gap between germline ends came to 14 bases. CDR3 protein: CASKAGSTYGYTF. DNA for the CDR3: TGTGCCAGTAAAGCAGGGTCGACGTATGGCTACACCTTC.

The chain's CDR3 is CASSEDIIDTEAFF. The CDR3 coding sequence is TGCGCCAGCAGCGAGGACATCATAGACACTGAAGCTTTCTTT. The gene calls are TRBV5-1 and TRBJ1-1, with TRBD1 as a possible D gene (5 bases). CDR1 and CDR2 from the germline V gene are SGHRS and YFSETQ. Trimming shortened V by 4 bases and J by 3 bases, and 13 bases separated the two germline ends. The CDR3 is 14 residues long.

This chain links TRBV28 with TRBJ2-5; D not resolved. Trimming cost V 2 bases and J 4 bases, with 8 bases left between them. This CDR3 region has 13 residues. The germline V gene has CDR1 MDHEN and CDR2 SYDVKM. The CDR3 coding sequence is TGTGCCAGCAGTTTACCCGCCCCAGAGACCCAGTACTTC. Amino acids: CASSLPAPETQYF. Together with reference TRBV28 and TRBJ2-5, the CDR3 gives the full variable domain: DVKVTQSSRYLVKRTGEKVFLECVQDMDHENMFWYRQDPGLGLRLIYFSYDVKMKEKGDIPEGYSVSREKKERFSLILESASTNQTSMYLCASSLPAPETQYFGPGTRLLVL.

The table lists this clone with a few counts. The sample contains more than one DNA sequence encoding this CDR3. The chain joins TRBV5-1 to TRBJ1-1; D is uncertain. V lost 0 bases and J lost 0, with 3 bases in between. Germline CDR1 SGHRS, CDR2 YFSETQ. There are 13 residues in the CDR3. The CDR3: CASSLGVNTEAFF. The CDR3 coding sequence is TGCGCCAGCAGCTTGGGGGTGAACACTGAAGCTTTCTTT.

The rearrangement links TRBV6-6 to TRBJ2-7, with 11 bases identical to TRBD2. CDR1 and CDR2 (germline): MNHNY, SVGAGI (reference sequence). J gave up 0 bases and V 4 bases, and 5 bases lay outside the gene matches. CDR3 length equals 16 residues. The CDR3, as DNA: TGTGCCAGCAGTTCGGGACTAGCGGAGATCTCCTACGAGCAGTACTTC. Protein product: CASSSGLAEISYEQYF.

As regards this clone: This sample includes further DNA sequences coding for the same CDR3. The gene calls are TRBV18 and TRBJ1-5; D not certain. The CDR3 contains 13 residues. CDR1 is KGHSH, CDR2 LQKENI, per germline. V lost 3 bases and J lost 2, with 5 bases in between. The CDR3 sequence is CASSPAGNQPQHF. CDR3 DNA sequence: TGTGCCAGCTCACCCGCGGGCAATCAGCCCCAGCATTTT.

The sample holds a few counts of this clone. The chain combines TRBV27 with TRBJ2-1; D perhaps matches TRBD2 (7 bases). V was cut by 4 bases and J by 10 bases, with 14 bases left in between. CDR1 is MNHEY, CDR2 SMNVEV, per germline (reference sequence). This CDR3 is built from 13 residues. CDR3 in DNA: TGTGCCAGCAGTTACGGCAGGGGAGGGGAGCAGTTCTTC. Protein product: CASSYGRGGEQFF.

Remarks on this clone: It is likely a read error: a sequence one base away is far more abundant. The identical CDR3 is also encoded by other nucleotide sequences in the sample. The rearrangement uses TRBV29-1 and TRBJ2-5; D is undetermined. Trimming took off 6 bases at V and 2 bases at J, with 13 bases between the two ends. CDR1 is SQVTM and CDR2 is ANQGSEA in the germline V gene. The CDR3 covers 13 residues. This CDR3 reads CSVRPDSQETQYF. The CDR3 DNA reads TGCAGCGTACGTCCCGATTCTCAAGAGACCCAGTACTTC.

The chain links TRBV4-3 to TRBJ1-5, with 7 positions matching TRBD1. V was pared by 0 bases and J by 6 bases, with 5 bases of the junction left unmatched. CDR1 and CDR2 (germline): LGHNA, YSLEER. The length of the CDR3 is 15 residues. The CDR3 DNA follows: TGCGCCAGCAGCCAAGAACCCGGACAGGCTCAGCCCCAGCATTTT. Translation gives CASSQEPGQAQPQHF.

This clone was seen many times. This sample also contains other DNA sequences that code for the same CDR3. The chain combines TRBV2 with TRBJ2-1; D ambiguous. CDR1 is SNHLY and CDR2 is FYNNEI in the germline V gene. The ends were cut back, 3 bases at V and 4 bases at J, with 1 base in the middle. The CDR3 has 11 amino acids. This chain's CDR3 is CASSEYNEQFF. CDR3 nucleotides: TGTGCCAGCAGTGAGTACAATGAGCAGTTCTTC. The full variable domain, rest sourced from reference TRBV2 and TRBJ2-1, is EPEVTQTPSHQVTQMGQEVILRCVPISNHLYFYWYRQILGQKVEFLVSFYNNEISEKSEIFDDQFSVERPDGSNFTLKIRSTKLEDSAMYFCASSEYNEQFFGPGTRLTVL.

The V call is TRBV9, the J call TRBJ1-1; D is possibly TRBD1 (6 bases). CDR3 length equals 16 residues. From germline, CDR1 is SGDLS and CDR2 YYNGEE. The germline V and J ends were trimmed by 2 bases and 0 bases, with 14 bases remaining between them. CDR3 nucleotide sequence: TGTGCCAGCAGCGTGAGGGGGTCTTCCCTGAACACTGAAGCTTTCTTT. Translated, it gives CASSVRGSSLNTEAFF.

The chain has TRBV4-1 and TRBJ2-3, with 10 positions matching TRBD2. The J segment lost 5 bases and the V segment lost 0 bases, leaving 14 bases of the junction unmatched. The length of the CDR3 is 19 residues. Looked up from germline, CDR1 is MGHRA and CDR2 is YSYEKL. The DNA for the CDR3 is TGCGCCAGCAGCCAAGACCGCTCGGGAAGCGGGAGGGTCGGAGATACGCAGTATTTT. It encodes CASSQDRSGSGRVGDTQYF.

This clone was detected a few times. The V gene is TRBV5-1, the J gene TRBJ2-1; weak D call: TRBD2 (6 bases). Germline V lookup: CDR1 SGHRS, CDR2 YFSETQ. V lost 4 bases and J 2 bases, leaving 13 bases between the germline ends. This CDR3 spans 15 amino acids. The CDR3 bases are TGCGCCAGCAGCCAAAGCGGGTACACCTACAATGAGCAGTTCTTC. Residues: CASSQSGYTYNEQFF.

The V call is TRBV19, the J call TRBJ1-1, with D uncertain. V lost 8 bases and J 1 base, leaving 11 bases between the germline ends. The CDR3 is 13 amino acids. Germline V gives CDR1 LNHDA, CDR2 SQIVND (reference sequence). Written as DNA, the CDR3 is TGTGCCAGTTTAAATACAAGGAACACTGAAGCTTTCTTT. It yields the protein CASLNTRNTEAFF.

CDR3 protein: CASSLLDGAYEQYF. CDR3 nucleotides: TGTGCCAGCAGTTTACTGGACGGCGCCTACGAGCAGTACTTC. The V gene is TRBV6-5, the J gene TRBJ2-7; D gene ambiguous. The V end was cut by 4 bases, the J end by 2 bases, with 12 bases between. Per the germline V gene, CDR1 is MNHEY and CDR2 is SVGAGI. CDR3 length equals 14 residues.

There are a few counts of this clone. The rearrangement joins TRBV7-2 to TRBJ1-1, with TRBD1 matching 7 bases. The CDR3 loop spans 17 amino acids. Germline V CDR1 and CDR2: SGHTA, FQGNSA. The V and J ends lost 5 bases and 5 bases, in that order; junction bases with no gene match: 17. The CDR3 sequence: CASSPDYLTGRVTEAFF. In DNA form, the CDR3 reads TGTGCCAGCAGCCCAGATTACTTGACAGGGCGGGTAACTGAAGCTTTCTTT.

The chain has TRBV14 and TRBJ2-1; 9 bases fit TRBD1. CDR1 and CDR2 from the germline V gene are SGHDN and FVKESK. This CDR3 is built from 14 residues. The V and J ends lost 5 bases and 8 bases, in that order; junction bases with no gene match: 7. Here the CDR3 reads CASSYRDRAHEQFF. The CDR3 bases are TGTGCCAGCAGCTACCGGGACAGGGCCCATGAGCAGTTCTTC.

This rearrangement joins TRBV11-2 to TRBJ2-1; TRBD1 matches 8 bases. CDR3 length equals 15 residues. The germline V gene has CDR1 SGHAT and CDR2 FQNNGV. The trim removed 5 bases at V and 1 base at J, leaving 4 bases unmatched. CDR3 in DNA: TGTGCCAGCAGCACATGGGACAGGTCCTACAATGAGCAGTTCTTC. Translating gives CASSTWDRSYNEQFF.

In this sample, this clone turned up a few times. Other DNA sequences within the sample encode an identical CDR3. The chain employs TRBV7-9 and TRBJ2-3; D may match TRBD1 or TRBD2 (5 bases each). Germline-derived CDR1 and CDR2 are SEHNR and FQNEAQ (reference sequence). The V end lost 5 bases, the J end lost 2 bases, and 14 bases lay between the germline ends. The length of the CDR3 is 15 residues. The chain's CDR3 is CASSLTGGLTDTQYF. In DNA, the CDR3 is TGTGCCAGCAGCCTAACAGGAGGCCTCACAGATACGCAGTATTTT.

This rearrangement joins TRBV7-2 to TRBJ2-7; no clear D. This CDR3 is 14 amino acids long. Deletions cut 3 bases from V and 5 bases from J, with 14 bases between. CDR1 is SGHTA, CDR2 FQGNSA, per germline. Here the CDR3 reads CASSFFFGSNEQYF. The CDR3 DNA reads TGTGCCAGCAGCTTCTTCTTTGGGTCCAACGAGCAGTACTTC.

A few counts support this clone. The chain employs TRBV11-3 and TRBJ2-7; 8 bases line up with TRBD2. Trimming took 4 bases from V and 6 from J; bases not matched to a gene: 11. This CDR3 is built from 15 residues. Germline V gives CDR1 SGHNT, CDR2 YENEEA. CDR3 loop: CASSSFLLAEPEQYF. CDR3 DNA: TGTGCCAGCAGCTCTTTCCTACTAGCGGAGCCCGAGCAGTACTTC.

J is TRBJ2-1 and V is TRBV28; D is undetermined. The CDR3 is made up of 16 amino acids. Germline V gene lookup returns CDR1 MDHEN and CDR2 SYDVKM. V lost 5 bases to trimming and J lost 1 base, with 15 bases between them. In DNA form, the CDR3 reads TGTGCCAGCAGTCCCAGCCGCGCCCAATCCTACAATGAGCAGTTCTTC. This translates into CASSPSRAQSYNEQFF.